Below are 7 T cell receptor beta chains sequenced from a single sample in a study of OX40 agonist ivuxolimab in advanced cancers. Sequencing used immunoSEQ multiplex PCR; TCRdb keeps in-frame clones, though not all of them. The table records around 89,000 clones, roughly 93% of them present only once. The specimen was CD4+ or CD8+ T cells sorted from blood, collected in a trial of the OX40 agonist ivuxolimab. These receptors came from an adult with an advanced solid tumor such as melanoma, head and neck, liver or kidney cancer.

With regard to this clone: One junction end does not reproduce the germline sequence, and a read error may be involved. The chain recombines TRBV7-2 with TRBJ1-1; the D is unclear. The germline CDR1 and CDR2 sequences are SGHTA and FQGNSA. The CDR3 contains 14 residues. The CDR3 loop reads CASSLESATRSPLF. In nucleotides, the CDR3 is TGTGCCAGCAGCTTAGAGTCGGCCACAAGATCTCCCCTCTTT.

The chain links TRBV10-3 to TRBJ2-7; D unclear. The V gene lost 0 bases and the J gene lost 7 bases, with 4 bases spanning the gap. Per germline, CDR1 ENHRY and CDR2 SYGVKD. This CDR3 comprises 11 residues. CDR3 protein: CAISESREQYF. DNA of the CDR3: TGTGCCATCAGTGAGTCTCGGGAGCAGTACTTC.

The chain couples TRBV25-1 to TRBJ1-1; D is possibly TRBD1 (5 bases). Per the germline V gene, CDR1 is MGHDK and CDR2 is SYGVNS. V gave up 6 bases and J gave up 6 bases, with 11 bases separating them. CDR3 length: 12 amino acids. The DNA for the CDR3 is TGTGCCAGCAGGGTCCGACAGCCTGAAGCTTTCTTT. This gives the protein CASRVRQPEAFF.

DNA of the CDR3: TGCGCCAGCAGCCAAAACCTTGGACAGCAAGAGACCCAGTACTTC. It yields the protein CASSQNLGQQETQYF. The chain links TRBV4-1 to TRBJ2-5, with a tentative D call TRBD1 (6 bases). The germline CDR1 and CDR2 sequences are MGHRA and YSYEKL. Trimming took 2 bases from V and 2 from J, leaving 12 bases between them. This CDR3 spans 15 amino acids.

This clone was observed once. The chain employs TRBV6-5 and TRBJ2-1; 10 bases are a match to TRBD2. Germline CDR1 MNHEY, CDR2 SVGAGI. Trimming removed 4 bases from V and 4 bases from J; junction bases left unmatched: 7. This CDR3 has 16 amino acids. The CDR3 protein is CASSLSTSGAYNEQFF. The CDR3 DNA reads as TGTGCCAGCAGTTTGTCAACTAGCGGGGCATACAATGAGCAGTTCTTC.

CDR3 nucleotides: TGTGCCTCCGGTCTGCTCGCCAATCAGCCCCAGCATTTT. It encodes CASGLLANQPQHF. The chain has TRBV28 and TRBJ1-5; D is undetermined. The ends were cut back, 11 bases at V and 3 bases at J, with 14 bases in the middle. The germline gives CDR1 MDHEN, CDR2 SYDVKM. The CDR3 is 13 amino acids. The entire variable domain, with the rest obtained from reference TRBV28 and TRBJ1-5, is as follows: DVKVTQSSRYLVKRTGEKVFLECVQDMDHENMFWYRQDPGLGLRLIYFSYDVKMKEKGDIPEGYSVSREKKERFSLILESASTNQTSMYLCASGLLANQPQHFGDGTRLSIL.

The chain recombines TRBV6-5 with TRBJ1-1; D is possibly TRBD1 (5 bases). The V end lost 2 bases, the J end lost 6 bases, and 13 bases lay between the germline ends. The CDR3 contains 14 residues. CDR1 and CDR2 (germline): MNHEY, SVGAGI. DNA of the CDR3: TGTGCCAGCAGTTACGGGACGGGTGGGGCTGAAGCTTTCTTT. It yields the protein CASSYGTGGAEAFF.